These 6 T cell receptor beta chains came from one sample sequenced in a study of CD8 T cells in Susac syndrome. Reverse transcription of about 0.5 to 1 ug RNA used random hexamers. One entry per CDR3 protein results from TCRdb running MiXCR on the immunoSEQ multiplex PCR reads. The table includes 95,000 or so distinct CDR3 sequences, about 93% detected once. The source material was CD8+ T cells from PBMCs. The receptor source for this set is a human donor in good health.

The J gene is TRBJ1-2, the V gene TRBV9; unclear D gene. CDR1 is SGDLS, CDR2 YYNGEE, per germline. This CDR3 has 13 residues. V dropped 3 bases and J dropped 3 bases, with 9 bases sitting between them. The CDR3 here is CASSGTQDYGYTF. In DNA, the CDR3 is TGTGCCAGCAGCGGGACCCAAGACTATGGCTACACCTTC. The variable domain in full, with the rest retrieved from reference TRBV9 and TRBJ1-2, is DSGVTQTPKHLITATGQRVTLRCSPRSGDLSVYWYQQSLDQGLQFLIQYYNGEERAKGNILERFSAQQFPDLHSELNLSSLELGDSALYFCASSGTQDYGYTFGSGTRLTVV.

V is TRBV3-1 and J is TRBJ2-7, with 9 positions matching TRBD1. J was trimmed by 5 bases and V by 5 bases; bases with no gene match: 7. CDR1 and CDR2 (germline): LGHDT, YNNKEL (reference sequence). The CDR3 consists of 14 residues. CDR3 region: CASSGRDRVDEQYF. CDR3 in DNA: TGTGCCAGCAGCGGACGGGACAGGGTCGACGAGCAGTACTTC.

This clonotype has a single count. This sequence joins TRBV6-6 and TRBJ2-7; TRBD2 agrees at 11 bases. Germline V gene lookup returns CDR1 MNHNY and CDR2 SVGAGI (reference sequence). The CDR3 has 15 amino acids. The ends lost 8 bases at V and 1 base at J; junction bases unmatched: 7. DNA of the CDR3: TGTGCCAGCCGACTAGGACTAGCGGGTTCCTACGAGCAGTACTTC. Amino acid sequence: CASRLGLAGSYEQYF.

This clonotype appeared a few times. This chain joins TRBV13 and TRBJ2-7, with D unclear. Trimming took off 0 bases at V and 0 bases at J, with 6 bases between the two ends. From germline, CDR1 is PRHDT and CDR2 FYEKMQ (reference sequence). The CDR3 has 14 residues. For the CDR3, the DNA is TGTGCCAGCAGCTTAGGACGGAACTCCTACGAGCAGTACTTC. Protein product: CASSLGRNSYEQYF.

This clonotype came up a few times. The chain joins TRBV6-5 to TRBJ2-5, with D possibly matching TRBD2 (6 bases). V shed 2 bases and J shed 0 bases, with 7 bases lying between them. The germline V gene encodes CDR1 MNHEY and CDR2 SVGAGI. This CDR3 has 14 residues. CDR3 nucleotide sequence: TGTGCCAGCAGTTACGGGGGGTACCAAGAGACCCAGTACTTC. This translates into CASSYGGYQETQYF.

The chain combines TRBV12-3 or TRBV12-4 with TRBJ1-6, with D possibly matching TRBD1 (5 bases). V was shortened by 4 bases and J by 6 bases, with 10 bases between the two germline ends. This CDR3 is built from 14 residues. CDR3 bases: TGTGCCAGCAGTTCCGGGGGGGGTAATTCACCCCTCCACTTT. Protein product: CASSSGGGNSPLHF.